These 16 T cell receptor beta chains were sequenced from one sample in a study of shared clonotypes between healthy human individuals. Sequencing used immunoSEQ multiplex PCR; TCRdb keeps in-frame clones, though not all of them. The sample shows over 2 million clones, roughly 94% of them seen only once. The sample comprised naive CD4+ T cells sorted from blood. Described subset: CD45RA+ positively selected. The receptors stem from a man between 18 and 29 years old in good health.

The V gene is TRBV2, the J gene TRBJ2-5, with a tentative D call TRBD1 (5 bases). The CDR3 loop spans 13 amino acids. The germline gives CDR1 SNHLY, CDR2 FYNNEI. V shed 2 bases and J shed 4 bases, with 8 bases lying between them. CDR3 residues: CASSEFQGETQYF. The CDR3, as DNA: TGTGCCAGCAGTGAATTTCAGGGAGAGACCCAGTACTTC.

CDR3 protein: CASSLRDRVYGYTF. In DNA, the CDR3 is TGTGCCAGCAGCCTCCGGGACAGGGTATATGGCTACACCTTC. The chain has TRBV7-2 and TRBJ1-2; 9 bases are a match to TRBD1. V lost 5 bases and J lost 5; bases outside the gene matches: 6. Germline CDR1 and CDR2: SGHTA and FQGNSA. The CDR3 totals 14 residues.

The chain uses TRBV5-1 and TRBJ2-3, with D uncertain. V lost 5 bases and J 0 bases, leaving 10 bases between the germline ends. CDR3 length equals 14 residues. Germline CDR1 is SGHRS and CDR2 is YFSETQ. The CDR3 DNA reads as TGCGCCAGCAGGTCAGAGCCTAGCACAGATACGCAGTATTTT. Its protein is CASRSEPSTDTQYF.

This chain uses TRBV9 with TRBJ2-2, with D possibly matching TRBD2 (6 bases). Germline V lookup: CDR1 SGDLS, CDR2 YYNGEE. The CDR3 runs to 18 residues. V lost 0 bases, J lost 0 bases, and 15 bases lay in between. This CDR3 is CASSVAPIRETNTGELFF. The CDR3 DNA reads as TGTGCCAGCAGCGTAGCCCCCATACGGGAGACGAACACCGGGGAGCTGTTTTTT.

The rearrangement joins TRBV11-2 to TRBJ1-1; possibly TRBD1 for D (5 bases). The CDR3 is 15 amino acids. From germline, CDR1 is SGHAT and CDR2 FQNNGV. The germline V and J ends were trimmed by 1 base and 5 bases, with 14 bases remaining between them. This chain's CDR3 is CASSLATGVATEAFF. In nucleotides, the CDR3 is TGTGCCAGCAGCTTAGCTACGGGGGTTGCTACTGAAGCTTTCTTT.

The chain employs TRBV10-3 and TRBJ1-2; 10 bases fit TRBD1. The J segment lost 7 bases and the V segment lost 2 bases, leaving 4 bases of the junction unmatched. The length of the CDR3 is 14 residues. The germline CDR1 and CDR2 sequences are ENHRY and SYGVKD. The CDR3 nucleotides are TGTGCCATCAGTGAGGACAGGGGGCTAGCTGGCTACACCTTC. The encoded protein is CAISEDRGLAGYTF.

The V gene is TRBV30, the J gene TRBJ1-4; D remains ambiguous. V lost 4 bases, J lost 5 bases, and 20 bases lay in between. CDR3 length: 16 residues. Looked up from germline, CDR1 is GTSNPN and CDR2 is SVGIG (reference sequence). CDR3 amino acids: CAWTPGRLQSNEKLFF. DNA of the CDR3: TGTGCCTGGACACCTGGGAGGTTGCAATCCAATGAAAAACTGTTTTTT. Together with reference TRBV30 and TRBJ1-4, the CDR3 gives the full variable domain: SQTIHQWPATLVQPVGSPLSLECTVEGTSNPNLYWYRQAAGRGLQLLFYSVGIGQISSEVPQNLSASRPQDRQFILSSKKLLLSDSGFYLCAWTPGRLQSNEKLFFGSGTQLSVL.

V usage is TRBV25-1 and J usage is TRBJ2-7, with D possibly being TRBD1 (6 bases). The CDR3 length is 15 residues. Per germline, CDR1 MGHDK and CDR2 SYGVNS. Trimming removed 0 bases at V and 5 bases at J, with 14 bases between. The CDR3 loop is CASSEYQQGSNEQYF. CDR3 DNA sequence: TGTGCCAGCAGTGAATATCAGCAGGGGTCCAACGAGCAGTACTTC.

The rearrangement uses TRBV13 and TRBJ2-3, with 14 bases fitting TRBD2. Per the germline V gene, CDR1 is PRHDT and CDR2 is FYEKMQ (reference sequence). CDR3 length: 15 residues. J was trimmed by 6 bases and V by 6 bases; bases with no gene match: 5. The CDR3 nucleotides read TGTGCCAGCAGTTTGACTAGCGGGAGGGGGGATACGCAGTATTTT. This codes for CASSLTSGRGDTQYF.

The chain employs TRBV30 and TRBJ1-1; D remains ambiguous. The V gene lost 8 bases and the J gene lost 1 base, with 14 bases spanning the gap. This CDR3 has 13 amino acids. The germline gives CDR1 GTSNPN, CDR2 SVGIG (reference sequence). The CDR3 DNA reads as TGTGCCGGCCCGTCCGCCACGAACACTGAAGCTTTCTTT. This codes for CAGPSATNTEAFF.

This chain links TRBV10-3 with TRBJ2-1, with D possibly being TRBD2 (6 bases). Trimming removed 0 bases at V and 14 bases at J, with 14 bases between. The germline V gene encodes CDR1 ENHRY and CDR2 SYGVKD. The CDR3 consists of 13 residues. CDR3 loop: CAISESGGGLKFF. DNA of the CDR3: TGTGCCATCAGTGAGTCGGGGGGAGGTTTGAAGTTCTTC.

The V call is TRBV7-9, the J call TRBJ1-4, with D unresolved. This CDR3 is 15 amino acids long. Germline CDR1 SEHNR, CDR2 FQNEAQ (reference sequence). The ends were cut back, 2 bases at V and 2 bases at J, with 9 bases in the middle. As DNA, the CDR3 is TGTGCCAGCAGCTTACTCGGCCAGACTAATGAAAAACTGTTTTTT. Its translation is CASSLLGQTNEKLFF.

The CDR3 here is CSATSGGEAFF. The DNA for the CDR3 is TGCAGTGCTACATCCGGCGGTGAAGCTTTCTTT. V gene TRBV20-1 combines with J gene TRBJ1-1; unclear D gene. There are 11 residues in the CDR3. Germline CDR1 and CDR2: DFQATT and SNEGSKA (reference sequence). V was clipped by 4 bases and J by 7 bases, with 10 bases between them.

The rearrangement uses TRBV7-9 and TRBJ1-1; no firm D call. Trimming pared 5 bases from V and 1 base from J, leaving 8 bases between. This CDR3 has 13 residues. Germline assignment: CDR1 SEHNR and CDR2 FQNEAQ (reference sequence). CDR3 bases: TGTGCCAGCAGCATACAACCGAACACTGAAGCTTTCTTT. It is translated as CASSIQPNTEAFF.

The DNA of the CDR3 is TGTGCCAGCAGCTCCGGGAGCCTGACCTACAATGAGCAGTTCTTC. This encodes CASSSGSLTYNEQFF. The J gene is TRBJ2-1, the V gene TRBV7-9; tentative D call: TRBD2 (6 bases). Trimming took off 4 bases at V and 2 bases at J, with 12 bases between the two ends. The CDR3 has 15 amino acids. The V gene's germline CDR1 is SEHNR and CDR2 FQNEAQ (reference sequence).

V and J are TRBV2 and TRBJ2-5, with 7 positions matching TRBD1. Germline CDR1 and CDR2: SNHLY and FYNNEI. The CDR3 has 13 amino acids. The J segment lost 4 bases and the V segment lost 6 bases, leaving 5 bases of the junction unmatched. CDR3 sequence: CASRDSGGETQYF. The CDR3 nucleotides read TGTGCCAGCAGAGATTCAGGGGGAGAGACCCAGTACTTC.